The entry that follows covers one T cell receptor beta chain sequence. Antigen unknown. The Oncomine TCR Beta short-read assay was applied to DNA of cultured CD4+ T cells. Researchers extracted genomic DNA from CD4+ T cells that had been cultured. MiXCR was run by TCRdb on the PCR reads, yielding one entry per CDR3 protein. The repertoire includes 2,500 to 3,500 distinct CDR3 sequences, roughly a quarter of them detected once, and 15% to 20% sits in the top ten. The data are from a study of vaccination and CD4 T cells after COVID-19. The wider study: Stimulation of cells relied on overlapping spike peptides derived from SARS-CoV-2, HCoV-NL63, HCoV-OC43 and HCoV-229E. Controls had a CEFX pool, an HIV-1 Nef pool, or no peptide added.

As to treatment: roughly ten-day PBMC culture with coronavirus spike peptide pools or control peptides (ViraFEST assay). First, ViraFEST expanded antigen-specific T cells with peptide pools, and next it sequenced the TCRs. From germline, CDR1 is MDHEN and CDR2 SYDVKM. This CDR3 comprises 19 residues. V shed 1 base and J shed 4 bases, with 20 bases lying between them. V gene TRBV28 combines with J gene TRBJ2-6; D may be TRBD1 (5 bases). Sequenced here: CD4+ T cells from blood, cultured in vitro, sampled after SARS-CoV-2 vaccination. The TCR comes from a human donor who had recovered from COVID-19. CDR3: CASSLLVGQLRHGANVLTF. The CDR3 region has the DNA TGTGCCAGCAGTTTATTAGTGGGGCAGCTCCGCCACGGGGCCAACGTCCTGACTTTC.